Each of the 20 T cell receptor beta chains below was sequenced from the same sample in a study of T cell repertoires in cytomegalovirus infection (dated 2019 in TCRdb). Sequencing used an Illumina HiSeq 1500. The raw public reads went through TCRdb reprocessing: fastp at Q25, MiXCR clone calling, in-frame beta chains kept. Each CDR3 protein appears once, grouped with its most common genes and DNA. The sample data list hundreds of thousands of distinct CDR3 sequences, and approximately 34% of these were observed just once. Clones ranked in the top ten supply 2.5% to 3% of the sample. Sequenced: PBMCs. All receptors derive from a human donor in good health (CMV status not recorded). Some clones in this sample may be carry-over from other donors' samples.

The CDR3 bases are TGTGCCAGCAGTTTTAGTGACCAAGAGACCCAGTACTTC. Amino acid sequence: CASSFSDQETQYF. The genes are TRBV12-3 or TRBV12-4 and TRBJ2-5; no clear D. This CDR3 has 13 amino acids. Deletions cut 3 bases from V and 0 bases from J, with 5 bases between.

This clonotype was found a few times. DNA of the CDR3: TGTGCCAGCAGCTTGGGGCCGGGCCTCAACACCGGGGAGCTGTTTTTT. Protein product: CASSLGPGLNTGELFF. The V gene is TRBV11-2, the J gene TRBJ2-2; TRBD1 is a possible D gene (5 bases). The CDR3 length is 16 residues. CDR1 and CDR2 from the germline V gene are SGHAT and FQNNGV. V lost 3 bases and J lost 2, with 13 bases in between.

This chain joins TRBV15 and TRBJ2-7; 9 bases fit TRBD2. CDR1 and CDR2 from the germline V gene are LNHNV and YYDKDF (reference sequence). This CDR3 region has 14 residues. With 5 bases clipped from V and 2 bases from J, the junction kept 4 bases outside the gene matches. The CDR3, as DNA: TGTGCCACCAGCCGGAGCGGGAGGACCTACGAGCAGTACTTC. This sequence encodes CATSRSGRTYEQYF.

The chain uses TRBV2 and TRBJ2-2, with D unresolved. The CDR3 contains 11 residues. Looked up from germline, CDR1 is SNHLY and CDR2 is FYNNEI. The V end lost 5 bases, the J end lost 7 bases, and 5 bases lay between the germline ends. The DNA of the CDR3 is TGTGCCAGCAGTAACGTCGGGGAGCTGTTTTTT. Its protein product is CASSNVGELFF.

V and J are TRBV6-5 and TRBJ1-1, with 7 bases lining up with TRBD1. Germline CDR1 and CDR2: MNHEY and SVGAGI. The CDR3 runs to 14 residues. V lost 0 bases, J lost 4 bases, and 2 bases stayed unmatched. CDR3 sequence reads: CASSYSRGPTEAFF. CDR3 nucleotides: TGTGCCAGCAGTTACTCAAGGGGGCCCACTGAAGCTTTCTTT.

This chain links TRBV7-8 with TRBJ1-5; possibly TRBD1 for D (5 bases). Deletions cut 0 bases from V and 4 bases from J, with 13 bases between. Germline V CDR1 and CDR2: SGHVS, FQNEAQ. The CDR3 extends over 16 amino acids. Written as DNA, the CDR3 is TGTGCCAGCAGCTTAGCCAGTGGGGGACCTAATCAGCCCCAGCATTTT. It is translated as CASSLASGGPNQPQHF.

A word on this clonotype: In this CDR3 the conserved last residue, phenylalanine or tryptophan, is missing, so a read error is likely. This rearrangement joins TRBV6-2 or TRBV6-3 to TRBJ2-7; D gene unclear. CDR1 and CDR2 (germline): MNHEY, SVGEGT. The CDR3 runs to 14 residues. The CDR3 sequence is CASSDSGISYEQYL. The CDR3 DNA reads TGTGCCAGCAGTGACTCAGGAATCTCCTACGAGCAGTACTTA.

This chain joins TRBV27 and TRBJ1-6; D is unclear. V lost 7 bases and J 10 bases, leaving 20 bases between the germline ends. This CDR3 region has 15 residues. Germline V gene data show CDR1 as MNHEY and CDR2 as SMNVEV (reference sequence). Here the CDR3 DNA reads TGTGCCAGCACTCATAACCTGTATGTGGGATCACCCCTCCACTTT. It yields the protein CASTHNLYVGSPLHF.

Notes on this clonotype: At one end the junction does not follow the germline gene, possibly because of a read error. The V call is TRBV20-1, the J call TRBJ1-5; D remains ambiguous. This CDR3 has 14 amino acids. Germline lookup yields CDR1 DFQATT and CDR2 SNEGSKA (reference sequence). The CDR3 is CSSRQPYSNQPQHF. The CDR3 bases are TGCAGTTCTAGACAACCATATAGCAATCAGCCCCAGCATTTT.

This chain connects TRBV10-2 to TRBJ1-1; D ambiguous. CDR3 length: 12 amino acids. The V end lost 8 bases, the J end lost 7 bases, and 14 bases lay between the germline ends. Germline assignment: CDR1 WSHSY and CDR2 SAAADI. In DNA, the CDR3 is TGCGCCAGCTCATTTGGGGAAAATGAAGCTTTCTTT. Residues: CASSFGENEAFF.

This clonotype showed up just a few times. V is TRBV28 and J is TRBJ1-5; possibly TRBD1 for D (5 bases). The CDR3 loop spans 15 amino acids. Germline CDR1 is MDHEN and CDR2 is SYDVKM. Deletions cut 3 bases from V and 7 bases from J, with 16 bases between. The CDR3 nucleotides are TGTGCCAGCAGTTTCAGGGTGGGATCGTGGCAGCCCCAGCATTTT. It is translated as CASSFRVGSWQPQHF.

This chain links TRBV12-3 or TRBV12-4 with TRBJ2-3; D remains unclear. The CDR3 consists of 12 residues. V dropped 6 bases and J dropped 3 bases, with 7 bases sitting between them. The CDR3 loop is CASRQTTDTQYF. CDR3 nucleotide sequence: TGTGCCAGCAGACAAACAACAGATACGCAGTATTTT.

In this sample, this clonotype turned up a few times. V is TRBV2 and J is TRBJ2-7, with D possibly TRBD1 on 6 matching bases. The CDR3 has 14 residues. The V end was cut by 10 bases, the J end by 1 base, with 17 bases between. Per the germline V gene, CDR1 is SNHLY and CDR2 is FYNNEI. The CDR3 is CATKPQGISYEQYF. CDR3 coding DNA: TGTGCCACCAAACCCCAGGGGATTTCCTACGAGCAGTACTTC.

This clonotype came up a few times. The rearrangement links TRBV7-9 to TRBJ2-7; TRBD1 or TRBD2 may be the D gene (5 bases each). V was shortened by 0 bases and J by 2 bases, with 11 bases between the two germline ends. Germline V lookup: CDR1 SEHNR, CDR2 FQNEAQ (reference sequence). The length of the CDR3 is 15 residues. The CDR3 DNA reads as TGTGCCAGCAGCTTAGCAGCCGGGACCCCCTACGAGCAGTACTTC. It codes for CASSLAAGTPYEQYF.

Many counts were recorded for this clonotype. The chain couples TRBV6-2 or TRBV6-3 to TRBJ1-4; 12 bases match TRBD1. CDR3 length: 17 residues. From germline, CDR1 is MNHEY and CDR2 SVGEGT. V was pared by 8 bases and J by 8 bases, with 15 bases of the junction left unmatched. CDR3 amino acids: CASRGGQGAPLGEKLFF. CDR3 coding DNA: TGTGCCAGCCGGGGGGGACAGGGGGCTCCCCTTGGAGAAAAACTGTTTTTT.

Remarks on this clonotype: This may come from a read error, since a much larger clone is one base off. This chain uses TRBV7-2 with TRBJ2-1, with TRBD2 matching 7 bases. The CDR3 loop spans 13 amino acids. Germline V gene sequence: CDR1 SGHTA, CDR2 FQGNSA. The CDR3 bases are TGTGCCAGAAGCTTAGGAGGGCTAGCGGCGCAGTTCTTC. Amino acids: CARSLGGLAAQFF.

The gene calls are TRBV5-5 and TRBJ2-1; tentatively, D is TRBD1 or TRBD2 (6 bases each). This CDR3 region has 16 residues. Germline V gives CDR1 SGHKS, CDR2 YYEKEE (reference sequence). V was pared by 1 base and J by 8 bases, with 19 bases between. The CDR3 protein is CASSLIPGGIGYEQFF. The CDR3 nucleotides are TGTGCCAGCAGCTTGATACCCGGGGGCATCGGGTATGAGCAGTTCTTC.

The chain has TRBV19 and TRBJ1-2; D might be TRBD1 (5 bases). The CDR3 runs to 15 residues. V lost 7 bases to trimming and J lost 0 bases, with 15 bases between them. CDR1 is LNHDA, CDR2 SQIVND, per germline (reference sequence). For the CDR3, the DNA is TGTGCCAGTACCATGACCGGGGGATCTAACTATGGCTACACCTTC. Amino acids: CASTMTGGSNYGYTF.

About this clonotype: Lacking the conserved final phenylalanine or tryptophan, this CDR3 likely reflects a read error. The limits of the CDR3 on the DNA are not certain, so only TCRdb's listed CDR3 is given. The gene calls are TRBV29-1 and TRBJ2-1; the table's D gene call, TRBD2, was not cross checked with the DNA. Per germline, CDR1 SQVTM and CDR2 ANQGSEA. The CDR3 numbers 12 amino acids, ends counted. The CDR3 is CSSGTVFNEQLL.

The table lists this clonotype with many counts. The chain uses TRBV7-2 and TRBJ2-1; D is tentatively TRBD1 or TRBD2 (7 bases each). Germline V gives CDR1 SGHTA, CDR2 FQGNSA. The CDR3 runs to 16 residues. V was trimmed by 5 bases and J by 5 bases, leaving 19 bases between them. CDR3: CASSPYRGAGNNEQFF. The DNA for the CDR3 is TGTGCCAGCAGCCCCTACAGGGGAGCGGGGAACAATGAGCAGTTCTTC.